This paragraph covers one T cell receptor beta chain sequence. Its antigen is not known. These data are taken from a study of shared clonotypes between healthy human individuals. General study points: Naive subsets generally had larger estimated richness than memory subsets.

CDR3 length: 15 residues. V shed 0 bases, J shed 6 bases, and the junction held 5 bases outside the gene matches. Germline V gives CDR1 SGHRS, CDR2 YFSETQ. Assay used: immunoSEQ multiplex PCR; TCRdb lists only in-frame clones, some missing. This sample has about 2.3 million clones, with roughly 90% found just once. Each of the donors was a healthy adult who was HIV-negative and had not had a recent acute infection or vaccination. Partitioning of CD4+ cells yielded a CD45RA+ naive subset and a CD45RA-negative memory subset. V gene TRBV5-1 combines with J gene TRBJ2-2; 7 bases fit TRBD1. The specimen sequenced was naive CD4+ T cells from PBMCs. Stated subset: CD45RA+ positively selected. This clonotype was obtained from a man aged 18 to 29 in good health. Some clones in this sample may be carry-over from other donors' samples. CDR3 amino acids: CASSLAQGVAGELFF. CDR3 nucleotides: TGCGCCAGCAGCTTGGCCCAGGGGGTCGCCGGGGAGCTGTTTTTT.